The rows below give T cell receptor beta chains drawn from one sample of a study of T cells in Graves' hyperthyroidism and ophthalmopathy. From the multiplex PCR reads, TCRdb called clonotypes with MiXCR, one entry per CDR3 protein. The sample records under 550,000 distinct CDR3 sequences, roughly an eighth being singletons. What was sequenced was blood. The receptors were gathered from a woman aged 18-35 years with Graves' hyperthyroidism. Each CDR3 is given with its conserved first and last residue. D genes are given only for firm matches. The size field is filled for only some rows; it gives once, few, many or a size class.

clone size	J gene	D gene	CDR3 length	V gene	CDR3 protein	CDR3 DNA
many	TRBJ2-1	NA	17	TRBV28	CASTPRGLRGSYNEQFF	TGTGCCAGCACTCCCCGAGGCCTGAGGGGGAGTTACAATGAGCAGTTCTTC
many	TRBJ2-7	TRBD2	17	TRBV20-1	CSASSSRRLAGTYEQYF	TGCAGTGCTAGCTCCTCCAGGCGTCTAGCGGGAACCTACGAGCAGTACTTC
few	TRBJ2-2	NA	16	TRBV20-1	CSARPGWPEGTGELFF	TGCAGTGCTAGGCCTGGGTGGCCAGAGGGCACCGGGGAGCTGTTTTTT
NA	TRBJ2-6	NA	15	TRBV4-3	CASSRTRVGANVLTF	TGCGCCAGCAGTAGAACCCGGGTTGGGGCCAACGTCCTGACTTTC
many	TRBJ2-3	TRBD2	17	TRBV3-1	CASSRYPLAGSTDTQYF	TGTGCCAGCAGCCGATACCCACTAGCGGGAAGCACAGATACGCAGTATTTT
few	TRBJ2-7	NA	17	TRBV4-1	CASSQELVAGSLYEQYF	TGCGCCAGCAGCCAAGAACTTGTTGCAGGGTCTCTCTACGAGCAGTACTTC
NA	TRBJ1-4	NA	15	TRBV15	CATSRVGQSNEKLFF	TGTGCCACCAGCAGAGTTGGACAAAGTAATGAAAAACTGTTTTTT
many	TRBJ1-1	TRBD1	15	TRBV11-2	CASSSTGGLGTEAFF	TGTGCCAGCAGCTCGACAGGGGGCCTCGGGACTGAAGCTTTCTTT
many	TRBJ2-7	TRBD2	14	TRBV29-1	CSVRLAVSSYEQYF	TGCAGCGTAAGACTAGCGGTGAGCTCCTACGAGCAGTACTTC
NA	TRBJ1-4	NA	16	TRBV6-2/TRBV6-3	CASSYLDGQEYEKLFF	TGTGCCAGCAGTTACCTCGACGGGCAGGAGTATGAAAAACTGTTTTTT
few	TRBJ2-7	NA	14	TRBV27	CASSRASLVYEQYF	TGTGCCAGCAGCCGGGCTTCACTCGTATACGAGCAGTACTTC
NA	TRBJ2-1	NA	12	TRBV30	CAWRGYYNEQFF	TGTGCCTGGAGGGGCTACTACAATGAGCAGTTCTTC
many	TRBJ2-3	NA	12	TRBV7-8	CASSSYSFTQYF	TGTGCCAGCAGCTCCTACAGTTTTACGCAGTATTTT
many	TRBJ2-2	NA	19	TRBV7-9	CASSLVAGASRSNTGELFF	TGTGCCAGCAGCTTAGTTGCCGGGGCTAGCAGATCGAACACCGGGGAGCTGTTTTTT
NA	TRBJ1-6	TRBD1	13	TRBV9	CASSPGDSRTLHF	TGTGCCAGCAGCCCGGGGGACAGTCGAACCCTCCACTTT
NA	TRBJ2-2	NA	13	TRBV27	CASTRRGGGELFF	TGTGCCAGCACCCGGCGGGGCGGCGGGGAGCTGTTTTTT
NA	TRBJ1-1	NA	12	TRBV24-1	CATSDLLGRAFF	TGTGCCACCAGTGATTTGCTTGGGAGGGCTTTCTTT
NA	TRBJ1-6	NA	14	TRBV5-4	CASSLETPQSPLHF	TGTGCCAGCAGCTTAGAGACACCCCAATCACCCCTCCACTTT
few	TRBJ1-5	TRBD1	14	TRBV12-3/TRBV12-4	CASRTGGNNQPQHF	TGTGCCAGCAGGACAGGGGGGAACAATCAGCCCCAGCATTTT
NA	TRBJ1-2	NA	14	TRBV12-3/TRBV12-4	CASSLSRDGYGYTF	TGTGCCAGCAGCTTATCGAGGGATGGCTATGGCTACACCTTC
many	TRBJ2-7	NA	15	TRBV12-3/TRBV12-4	CASRRGSSSSYEQYF	TGTGCCAGCCGGAGGGGCTCCTCGAGCTCCTACGAGCAGTACTTC
NA	TRBJ2-2	NA	12	TRBV4-2	CASSTHTGELFF	TGTGCCAGCAGCACACACACCGGGGAGCTGTTTTTT
NA	TRBJ2-7	TRBD1	18	TRBV13	CASSSRDRGLVLSDEQYF	TGTGCCAGCAGCAGCCGGGACAGGGGGCTAGTATTGTCAGACGAGCAGTACTTC
NA	TRBJ2-2	NA	15	TRBV12-3/TRBV12-4	CASSWDTRNTGELFF	TGTGCCAGCAGTTGGGACACCCGAAACACCGGGGAGCTGTTTTTT
few	TRBJ2-7	TRBD2	14	TRBV5-1	CASSSSGGKYEQYF	TGCGCCAGCAGCTCTAGCGGGGGGAAGTACGAGCAGTACTTC
many	TRBJ2-3	TRBD1	16	TRBV2	CASSQQGARYADTQYF	TGTGCCAGCAGTCAACAGGGGGCGCGATACGCAGATACGCAGTATTTT
many	TRBJ1-2	NA	14	TRBV28	CASSRYRLNYGYTF	TGTGCCAGCAGCCGCTACCGCTTAAACTATGGCTACACCTTC